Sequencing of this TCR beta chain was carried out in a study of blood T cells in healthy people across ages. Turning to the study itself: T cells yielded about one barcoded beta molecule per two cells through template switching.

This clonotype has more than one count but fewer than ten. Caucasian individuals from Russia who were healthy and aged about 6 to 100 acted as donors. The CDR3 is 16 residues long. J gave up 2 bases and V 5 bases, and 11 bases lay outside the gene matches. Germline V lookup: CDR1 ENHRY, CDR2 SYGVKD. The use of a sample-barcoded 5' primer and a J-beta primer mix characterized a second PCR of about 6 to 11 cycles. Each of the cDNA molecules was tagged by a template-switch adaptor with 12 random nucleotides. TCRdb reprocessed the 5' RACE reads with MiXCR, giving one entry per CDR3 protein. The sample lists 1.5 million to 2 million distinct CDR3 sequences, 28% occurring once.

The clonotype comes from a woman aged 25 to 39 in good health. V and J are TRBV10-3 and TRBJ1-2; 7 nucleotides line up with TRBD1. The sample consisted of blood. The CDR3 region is CAISNSNKQGNYGYTF. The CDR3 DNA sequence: TGTGCCATCAGTAATTCGAACAAACAGGGGAACTATGGCTACACCTTC.